This TCR beta chain was documented in a study of blood T cell repertoires in COVID-19. CDR3 length: 13 residues. Germline values: CDR1 SNHLY, CDR2 FYNNEI. The germline V and J ends were trimmed by 7 bases and 4 bases, with 8 bases remaining between them. Sequenced by immunoSEQ multiplex PCR; TCRdb stores in-frame clones only, minus some. The sample has 150,000 to 200,000 clones; roughly 90% are singletons. The sample taken for sequencing was PBMCs or T cells enriched from blood (not recorded which). The receptor was derived from a human donor with acute COVID-19. The donor label of this sample is uncertain. The chain links TRBV2 to TRBJ1-6; the D gene is possibly TRBD1 (6 bases). CDR3 sequence (DNA): TGTGCCAGCACCGGACAGTATAATTCACCCCTCCACTTT. Its translation: CASTGQYNSPLHF.